A single T cell receptor beta chain is shown here with its context. What it binds is unknown. The germline V gene has CDR1 SNHLY and CDR2 FYNNEI. The CDR3 is made up of 13 amino acids. Between the trimmed V and J ends, which lost 6 bases and 3 bases, there was a span of 12 bases. The data were obtained in a study of neoadjuvant anti-PD-1 for oral cavity cancer. The time point was: after neoadjuvant nivolumab, at surgical resection. Sequenced by immunoSEQ multiplex PCR; TCRdb stores in-frame clones only, minus some. The sample has some 31,000 clones; more than 65% are singletons. Study-level findings and limits: With a few patients per group, TCR findings need larger cohorts.

The sample in question was PBMCs, obtained after nivolumab (anti-PD-1) treatment. This clonotype originated in a person between 40 and 80 years old with oral cavity squamous cell carcinoma. The chain carries TRBV2 and TRBJ2-7; D gene unclear. The CDR3, as DNA: TGTGCCAGCAGCCCCCGACCTATCTACGAGCAGTACTTC. Its translation: CASSPRPIYEQYF.